The subject of this entry is one TCR beta chain. Its antigen remains undetermined. Base qualities are missing; no much larger clone stands one base away. This record belongs to a study of blood T cell repertoires in COVID-19 (dated by TCRdb to about 2020). Regarding the complete study: The collaborator samples originated in the United States, Italy and Spain and spanned the acute and convalescent phases of COVID-19. The prospective study material was composed of cDNA or gDNA derived from T cells, B-cell-depleted T cells, or PBMCs. Subjects who had been exposed to COVID-19, were actively infected with it, or had recovered from it provided the deeply sampled blood TCRbeta repertoires that made up the dataset. The repertoires were released in a freely available public database meant as a resource for research on the immune response to SARS-CoV-2. The samples were drawn from the first 160 participants of the ongoing ImmuneRACE study and from roughly 1,300 subjects provided by 6 global collaborators. A de-identified subject ID, COVID-19 status, age in years and sex were almost always included in the sample metadata. Where HLA class I and class II types were available, the types were taken from metadata supplied by the sample provider, not from assay-based typing.

Whole blood was collected in K2EDTA tubes by collaborating institutions according to the institutions' own protocols. Collaborator samples were shipped for TCRbeta analysis as frozen whole blood, isolated PBMCs, or DNA extracted from either sample type. Broader findings and caveats from the paper: The quantity of clinical and demographic metadata differed by source and by participant and was supplied without curation.

The junction shows trimming of 6 bases on V and 6 bases on J, and the gene matches do not reach 4 bases of it. The CDR3 starts with the cysteine, ends with the phenylalanine, and has 13 residues. The kept DNA is CDR3 alone, 39 bases in frame from the first base. The germline V gene provides CDR1 SNHLY and CDR2 FYNNEI. The immunoSEQ Assay, a bias-controlled multiplex PCR, was used to amplify TCRbeta CDR3 regions from genomic DNA. In the paper's pipeline: The number of nucleated cells in each sample was estimated from the amplification of reference gene primers within the assay. Sequence reads were collapsed and filtered to measure the absolute abundance of every unique TCRbeta CDR3 rearrangement. For each sample, productive Simpson clonality was calculated as the square root of Simpson's diversity index over productive rearrangements. Entries here come from immuneACCESS through TCRdb and include only in-frame sequences with V and J called. Some clones fail to appear in such tables; in the studies checked, an unresolved V gene covers under half of the shortfall, and the cause of the remainder is unknown. That table furnishes V, J and clone size, whereas the DNA furnished D and trimming. This sample lists some 330,000 clones; 88% were detected once. Jointly, the top ten make up roughly 4% of the sample.

The chain is made from TRBV2 and TRBJ1-2, with TRBD1 identical over 10 junction bases. The receptor's source is a woman aged 45-60 years with active or convalescent COVID-19. The sequenced sample was peripheral blood. The CDR3 amino acid sequence is: CASRLGTGDGYTF. The DNA reads TGTGCCAGCAGACTTGGGACAGGGGATGGCTACACCTTC.